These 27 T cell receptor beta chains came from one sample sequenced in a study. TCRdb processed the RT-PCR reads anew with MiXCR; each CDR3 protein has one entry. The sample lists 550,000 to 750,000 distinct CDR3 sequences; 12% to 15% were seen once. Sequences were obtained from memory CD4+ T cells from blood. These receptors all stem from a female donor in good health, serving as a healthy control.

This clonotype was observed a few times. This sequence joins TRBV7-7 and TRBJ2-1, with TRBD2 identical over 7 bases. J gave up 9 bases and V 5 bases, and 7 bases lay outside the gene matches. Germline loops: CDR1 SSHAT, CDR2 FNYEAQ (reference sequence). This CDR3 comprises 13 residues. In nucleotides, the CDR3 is TGTGCCAGCAGCGGGGGGGAGGGCGGTGAGCAGTTCTTC. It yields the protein CASSGGEGGEQFF.

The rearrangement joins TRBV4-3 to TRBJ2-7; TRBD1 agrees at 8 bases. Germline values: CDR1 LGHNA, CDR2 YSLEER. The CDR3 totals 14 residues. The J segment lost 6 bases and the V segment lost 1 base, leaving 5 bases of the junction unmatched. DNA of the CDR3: TGCGCCAGCAGCCAAGGACAGGGGTGGAGCGAGCAGTACTTC. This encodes CASSQGQGWSEQYF.

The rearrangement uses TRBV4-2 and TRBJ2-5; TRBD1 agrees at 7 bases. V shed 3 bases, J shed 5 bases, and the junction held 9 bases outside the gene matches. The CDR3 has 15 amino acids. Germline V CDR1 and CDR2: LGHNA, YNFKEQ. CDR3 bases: TGTGCCAGCAGCCAGACGACAGGGAGTAGCGAGACCCAGTACTTC. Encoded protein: CASSQTTGSSETQYF.

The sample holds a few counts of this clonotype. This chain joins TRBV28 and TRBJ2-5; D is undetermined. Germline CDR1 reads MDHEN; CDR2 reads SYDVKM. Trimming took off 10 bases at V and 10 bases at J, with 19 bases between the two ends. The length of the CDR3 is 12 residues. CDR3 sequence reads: CATHGVLRYQYF. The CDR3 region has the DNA TGTGCCACGCACGGTGTCTTGCGCTACCAGTACTTC.

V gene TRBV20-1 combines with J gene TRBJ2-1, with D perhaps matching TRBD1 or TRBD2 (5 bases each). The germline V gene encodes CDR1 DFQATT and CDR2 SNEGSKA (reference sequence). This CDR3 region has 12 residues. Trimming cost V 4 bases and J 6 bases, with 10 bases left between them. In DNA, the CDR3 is TGCAGTGCTACCAGAGGGGCCAATGAGCAGTTCTTC. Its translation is CSATRGANEQFF.

The CDR3 region is CASSSGQNEKLFF. The CDR3, as DNA: TGCGCCAGCAGCTCGGGACAGAATGAAAAACTGTTTTTT. V and J are TRBV5-1 and TRBJ1-4, with 7 bases matching TRBD1. Trimming took 3 bases from V and 5 from J; bases not matched to a gene: 1. This CDR3 comprises 13 residues. CDR1 and CDR2 from the germline V gene are SGHRS and YFSETQ.

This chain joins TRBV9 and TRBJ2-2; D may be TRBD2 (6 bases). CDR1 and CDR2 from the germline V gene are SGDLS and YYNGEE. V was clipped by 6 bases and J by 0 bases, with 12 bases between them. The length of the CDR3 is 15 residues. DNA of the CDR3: TGTGCCAGCACATCCGGCGGGACGAACACCGGGGAGCTGTTTTTT. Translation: CASTSGGTNTGELFF. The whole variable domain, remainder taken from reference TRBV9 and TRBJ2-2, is DSGVTQTPKHLITATGQRVTLRCSPRSGDLSVYWYQQSLDQGLQFLIQYYNGEERAKGNILERFSAQQFPDLHSELNLSSLELGDSALYFCASTSGGTNTGELFFGEGSRLTVL.

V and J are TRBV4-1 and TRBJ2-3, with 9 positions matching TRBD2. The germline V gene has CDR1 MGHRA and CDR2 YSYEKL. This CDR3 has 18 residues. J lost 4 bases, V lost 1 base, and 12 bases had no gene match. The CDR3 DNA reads TGCGCCAGCAGCCAAGGCGGGATAGCGGGGGCCGGGGCAGATACGCAGTATTTT. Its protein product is CASSQGGIAGAGADTQYF.

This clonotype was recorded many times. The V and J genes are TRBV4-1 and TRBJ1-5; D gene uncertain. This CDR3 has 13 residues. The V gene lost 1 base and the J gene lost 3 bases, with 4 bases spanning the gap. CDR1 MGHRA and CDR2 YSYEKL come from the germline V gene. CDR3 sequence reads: CASSQAANQPQHF. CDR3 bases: TGCGCCAGCAGCCAAGCCGCCAATCAGCCCCAGCATTTT.

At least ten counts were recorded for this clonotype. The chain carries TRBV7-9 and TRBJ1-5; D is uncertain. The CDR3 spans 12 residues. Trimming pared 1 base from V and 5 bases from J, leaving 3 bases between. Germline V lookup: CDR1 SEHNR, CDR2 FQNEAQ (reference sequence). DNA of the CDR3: TGTGCCAGCAGCTTAGAGGATCAGCCCCAGCATTTT. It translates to CASSLEDQPQHF.

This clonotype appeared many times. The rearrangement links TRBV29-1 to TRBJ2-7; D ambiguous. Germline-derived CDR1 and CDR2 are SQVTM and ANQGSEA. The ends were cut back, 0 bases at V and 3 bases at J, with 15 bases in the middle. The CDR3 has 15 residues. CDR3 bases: TGCAGCGTTGAAGATATACGTGCGTGGGGCTACGAGCAGTACTTC. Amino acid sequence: CSVEDIRAWGYEQYF.

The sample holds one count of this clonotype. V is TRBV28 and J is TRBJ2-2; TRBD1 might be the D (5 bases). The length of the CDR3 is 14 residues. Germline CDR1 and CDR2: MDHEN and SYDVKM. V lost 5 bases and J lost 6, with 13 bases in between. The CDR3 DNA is TGTGCCAGCAGTCCAGGGTCGGTCTCCGGGGAGCTGTTTTTT. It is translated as CASSPGSVSGELFF.

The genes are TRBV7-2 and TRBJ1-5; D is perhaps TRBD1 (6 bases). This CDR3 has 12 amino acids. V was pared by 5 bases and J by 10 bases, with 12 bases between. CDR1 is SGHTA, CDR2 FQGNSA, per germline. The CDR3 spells CASSASGAPQHF. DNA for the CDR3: TGTGCCAGCAGCGCCTCAGGGGCTCCCCAGCATTTT.

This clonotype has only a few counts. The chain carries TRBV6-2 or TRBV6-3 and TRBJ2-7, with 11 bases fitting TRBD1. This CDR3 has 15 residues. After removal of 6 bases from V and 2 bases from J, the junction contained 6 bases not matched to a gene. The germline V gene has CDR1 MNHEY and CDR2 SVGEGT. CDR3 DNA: TGTGCCAGCAGAGCGGGACAGGGGGGAGCCTACGAGCAGTACTTC. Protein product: CASRAGQGGAYEQYF.

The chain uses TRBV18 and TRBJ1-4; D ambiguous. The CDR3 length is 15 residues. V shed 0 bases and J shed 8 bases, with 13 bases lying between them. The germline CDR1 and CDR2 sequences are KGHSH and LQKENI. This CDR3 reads CASSPPSGRGEKLFF. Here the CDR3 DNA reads TGTGCCAGCTCACCACCCTCCGGGCGAGGCGAAAAACTGTTTTTT.

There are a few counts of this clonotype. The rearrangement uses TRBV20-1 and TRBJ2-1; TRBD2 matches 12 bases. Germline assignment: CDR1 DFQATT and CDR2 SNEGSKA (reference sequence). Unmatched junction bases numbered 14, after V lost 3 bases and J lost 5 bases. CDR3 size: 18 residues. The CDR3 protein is CSARVLASGRAVDNEQFF. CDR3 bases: TGCAGTGCTAGGGTGTTGGCTAGCGGGAGGGCCGTCGACAATGAGCAGTTCTTC.

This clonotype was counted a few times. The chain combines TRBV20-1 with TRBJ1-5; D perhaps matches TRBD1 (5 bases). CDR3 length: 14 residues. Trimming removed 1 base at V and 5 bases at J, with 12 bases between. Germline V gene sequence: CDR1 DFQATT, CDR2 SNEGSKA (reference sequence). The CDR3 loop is CSARGGGRHQPQHF. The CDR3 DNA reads TGCAGTGCTAGAGGGGGGGGTCGCCATCAGCCCCAGCATTTT.

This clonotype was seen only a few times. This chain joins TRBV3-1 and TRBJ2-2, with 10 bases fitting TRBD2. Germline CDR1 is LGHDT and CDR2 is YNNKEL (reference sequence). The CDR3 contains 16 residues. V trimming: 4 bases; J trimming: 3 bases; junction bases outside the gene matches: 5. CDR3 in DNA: TGTGCCAGCAGCCTTAGGACTAGCGGTTACACCGGGGAGCTGTTTTTT. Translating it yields CASSLRTSGYTGELFF.

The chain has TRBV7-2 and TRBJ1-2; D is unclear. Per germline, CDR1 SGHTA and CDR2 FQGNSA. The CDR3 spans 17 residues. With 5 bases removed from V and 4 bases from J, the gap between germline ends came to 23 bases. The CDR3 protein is CASSLMGVLTVSYGYTF. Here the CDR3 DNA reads TGTGCCAGCAGCCTAATGGGTGTCCTTACAGTGTCCTATGGCTACACCTTC.

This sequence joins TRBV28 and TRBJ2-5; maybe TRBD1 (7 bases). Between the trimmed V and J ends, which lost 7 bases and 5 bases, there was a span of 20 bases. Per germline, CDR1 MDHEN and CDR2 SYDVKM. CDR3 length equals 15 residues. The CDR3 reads CASTPQGGRGETQYF. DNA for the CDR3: TGTGCCAGCACCCCCCAGGGGGGAAGAGGGGAGACCCAGTACTTC.

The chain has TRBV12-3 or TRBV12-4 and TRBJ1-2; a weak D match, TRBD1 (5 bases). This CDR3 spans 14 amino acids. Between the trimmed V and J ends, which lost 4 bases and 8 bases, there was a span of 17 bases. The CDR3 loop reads CASSWARANFGYTF. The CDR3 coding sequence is TGTGCCAGCAGTTGGGCCAGGGCAAATTTCGGCTACACCTTC.

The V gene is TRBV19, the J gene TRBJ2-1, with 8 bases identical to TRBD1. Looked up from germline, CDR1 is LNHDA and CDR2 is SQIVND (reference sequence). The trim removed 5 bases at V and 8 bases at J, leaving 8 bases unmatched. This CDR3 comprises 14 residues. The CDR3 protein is CASSPLSGGDEQFF. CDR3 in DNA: TGTGCCAGTAGTCCTCTATCAGGGGGCGATGAGCAGTTCTTC.

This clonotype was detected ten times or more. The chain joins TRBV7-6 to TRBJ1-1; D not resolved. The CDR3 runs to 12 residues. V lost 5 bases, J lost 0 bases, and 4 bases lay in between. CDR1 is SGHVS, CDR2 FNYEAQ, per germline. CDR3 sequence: CASSHVNTEAFF. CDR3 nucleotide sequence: TGTGCCAGCAGCCATGTGAACACTGAAGCTTTCTTT.

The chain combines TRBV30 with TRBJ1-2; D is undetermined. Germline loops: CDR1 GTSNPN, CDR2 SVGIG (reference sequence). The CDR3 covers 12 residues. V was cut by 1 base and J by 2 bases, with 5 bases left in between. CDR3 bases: TGTGCCTGGAGTGGCAGAAACTATGGCTACACCTTC. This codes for CAWSGRNYGYTF.

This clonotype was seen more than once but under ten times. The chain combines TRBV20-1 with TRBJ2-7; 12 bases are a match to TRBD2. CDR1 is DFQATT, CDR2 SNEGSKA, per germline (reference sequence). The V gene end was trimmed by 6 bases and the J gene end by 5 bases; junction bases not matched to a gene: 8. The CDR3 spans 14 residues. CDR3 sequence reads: CSAQLAGGFHEQYF. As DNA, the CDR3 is TGCAGTGCACAACTAGCGGGAGGCTTTCACGAGCAGTACTTC.

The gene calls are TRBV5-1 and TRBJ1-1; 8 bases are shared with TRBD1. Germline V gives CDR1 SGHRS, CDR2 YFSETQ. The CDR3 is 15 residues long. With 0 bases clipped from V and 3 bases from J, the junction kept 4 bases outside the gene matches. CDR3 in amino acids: CASSLADREDTEAFF. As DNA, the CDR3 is TGCGCCAGCAGCTTGGCGGACAGGGAGGACACTGAAGCTTTCTTT. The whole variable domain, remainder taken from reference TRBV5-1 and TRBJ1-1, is KAGVTQTPRYLIKTRGQQVTLSCSPISGHRSVSWYQQTPGQGLQFLFEYFSETQRNKGNFPGRFSGRQFSNSRSEMNVSTLELGDSALYLCASSLADREDTEAFFGQGTRLTVV.

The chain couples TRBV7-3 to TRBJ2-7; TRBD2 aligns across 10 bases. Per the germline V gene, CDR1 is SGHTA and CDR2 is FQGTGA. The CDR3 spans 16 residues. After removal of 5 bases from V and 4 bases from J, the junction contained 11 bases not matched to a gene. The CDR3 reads CASSPKRAGGPYEQYF. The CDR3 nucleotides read TGTGCCAGCAGCCCCAAGAGAGCGGGAGGGCCTTACGAGCAGTACTTC.